This is a list of T cell receptor beta chains from one sample in a study of cytomegalovirus exposure and HLA in healthy donors. Here immunoSEQ multiplex PCR was the method, and the copy in TCRdb shows in-frame clones only, minus some. The table has around 140,000 clones, about two thirds seen once. The sample was PBMCs. The receptors stem from a man between 45 and 60 years old in good health and CMV-seropositive. Each CDR3 is given with its conserved first and last residue.

v_gene,CDR3aa
TRBV10-2,CASSVSGTSGASQETQYF
TRBV7-3,CASSSVAGEGDNEQFF
TRBV10-3,CAIRKDSYEQYF
TRBV7-9,CASSLGPSGSYEQYF
TRBV11-2,CASSLDPPPVGELFF
TRBV7-9,CASSLMSGMNTEAFF
TRBV6-5,CASSYSMVRQGYGYTF
TRBV5-1,CASSLLAGAGNEQFF
TRBV18,CASSQTGLGETQYF
TRBV5-4,CASSSLGLAGNNEQFF
TRBV27,CASSRAGPTYEQYF
TRBV11-3,CASSLRETQYF
TRBV7-2,CASALVGGIQETQYF
TRBV6-1,CASSEGIGTEAFF
TRBV5-1,CASSLGSAFGNTIYF
TRBV11-2,CASSLDGGRGYYEQYF
TRBV19,CASNLNYNEQFF
TRBV29-1,CSVVEASNEKLFF
TRBV5-6,CASSLVAAGGYTF
TRBV4-2,CASSQDWTGGRNYGYTF
TRBV14,CASSQELNQPQHF
TRBV10-3,CAIQELEGDTEAFF
TRBV4-1,CASSQDGGTVEKLFF
TRBV19,CASSIIGGGRGDNEQFF
TRBV29-1,CSVPDKYYGYTF
TRBV6-5,CASSEQGAVYEQYF
TRBV9,CASSPRGGWNEQYF
TRBV4-3,CASSQDPGQARANEKLFF